Listed below are T cell receptor beta chains from one sample, sequenced in a study of OX40 agonist ivuxolimab in advanced cancers. TCRdb's table, derived via immunoSEQ multiplex PCR, lists solely in-frame clones and lacks some. The sample yields about 86,000 clones, roughly nine tenths seen once. Sequencing used CD4+ or CD8+ T cells sorted from blood, obtained in a trial of the OX40 agonist ivuxolimab. These receptors were taken from an adult with an advanced solid tumor such as melanoma, head and neck, liver or kidney cancer. The CDR3 runs from the conserved cysteine through the conserved F or W. Fields, in order: J gene, V gene, clone size, D gene, CDR3 protein, CDR3 DNA. A D gene is named only where the DNA matches it firmly. Rows give clone size only sometimes, using once, few, many, or a class for an expanded clone.

TRBJ2-5,TRBV10-2,-,-,CASSEPMSKYQETQYF,TGCGCCAGCAGTGAGCCTATGTCCAAGTACCAAGAGACCCAGTACTTC
TRBJ2-3,TRBV2,-,-,CASSETADTQYF,TGTGCCAGCAGTGAAACCGCAGATACGCAGTATTTT
TRBJ1-5,TRBV5-1,-,-,CASSPRGGGPQHF,TGCGCCAGCAGCCCCCGCGGGGGGGGGCCCCAGCATTTT
TRBJ2-7,TRBV4-1,once,-,CASSPPSSYEQYF,TGCGCCAGCAGCCCTCCTAGCTCCTACGAGCAGTACTTC
TRBJ2-3,TRBV19,-,TRBD2,CASSGTSFSDTQYF,TGTGCCAGTAGCGGGACTAGCTTTTCAGATACGCAGTATTTT
TRBJ2-1,TRBV7-9,once,-,CASSFSGGISYNEQFF,TGTGCCAGCAGCTTTTCCGGCGGGATTTCCTACAATGAGCAGTTCTTC
TRBJ2-7,TRBV6-5,-,TRBD1,CASSYGTGPYEQYF,TGTGCCAGCAGTTACGGGACAGGGCCCTACGAGCAGTACTTC
TRBJ2-1,TRBV6-5,-,-,CASSYAGALNNEQFF,TGTGCCAGCAGTTATGCGGGGGCCTTAAACAATGAGCAGTTCTTC
TRBJ2-3,TRBV7-2,-,TRBD2,CASSSRTSGRDTQYF,TGTGCCAGCAGCTCAAGGACTAGCGGGAGGGATACGCAGTATTTT
TRBJ1-5,TRBV28,-,-,CASSPLQGQPQHF,TGTGCCAGCAGTCCATTACAGGGTCAGCCCCAGCATTTT
TRBJ2-1,TRBV19,-,TRBD2,CASSGTSGRSSYNEQFF,TGTGCCAGTAGTGGGACTAGCGGGCGGAGCTCCTACAATGAGCAGTTCTTC
TRBJ2-5,TRBV5-1,-,TRBD2,CASSQGLAGLQETQYF,TGCGCCAGCAGCCAAGGACTAGCGGGGTTGCAAGAGACCCAGTACTTC
TRBJ2-1,TRBV9,once,TRBD2,CASSVGTSGRLNEQFF,TGTGCCAGCAGCGTAGGGACTAGCGGGAGGTTAAATGAGCAGTTCTTC
TRBJ1-5,TRBV9,-,TRBD1,CASSPTGATQPQHF,TGTGCCAGCAGCCCGACAGGGGCGACGCAGCCCCAGCATTTT
TRBJ2-1,TRBV5-1,-,-,CASSLSPWGTSSYNEQFF,TGCGCCAGCAGCTTGTCCCCTTGGGGGACGAGCTCCTACAATGAGCAGTTCTTC
TRBJ2-1,TRBV12-5,-,TRBD2,CASGLVLGSETSGYNEQFF,TGTGCTAGTGGTTTGGTACTGGGTAGCGAAACTAGCGGCTACAATGAGCAGTTCTTC
TRBJ2-3,TRBV9,-,-,CASSVATDTQYF,TGTGCCAGCAGCGTAGCAACAGATACGCAGTATTTT
TRBJ2-3,TRBV27,once,TRBD2,CASSVGTSGRTDTQYF,TGTGCCAGCAGCGTAGGGACTAGCGGGAGGACAGATACGCAGTATTTT
TRBJ2-5,TRBV7-6,-,TRBD2,CASSRTSGMGETQYF,TGTGCCAGCAGCCGGACTAGCGGGATGGGGGAGACCCAGTACTTC
TRBJ1-1,TRBV7-2,-,TRBD1,CASSSNRGSPIEAFF,TGTGCCAGCAGCAGTAACAGGGGTAGCCCTATTGAAGCTTTCTTT
TRBJ2-7,TRBV4-1,-,TRBD1,CASSHNPRRGRLYEQYF,TGCGCCAGCAGCCACAACCCTCGAAGGGGGCGCCTCTACGAGCAGTACTTC
TRBJ1-1,TRBV29-1,-,-,CSASSGVNTEAFF,TGCAGCGCCTCGAGCGGGGTGAACACTGAAGCTTTCTTT
TRBJ2-1,TRBV9,-,-,CASSVAGVSYNEQFF,TGTGCCAGCAGCGTAGCGGGGGTCTCCTACAATGAGCAGTTCTTC